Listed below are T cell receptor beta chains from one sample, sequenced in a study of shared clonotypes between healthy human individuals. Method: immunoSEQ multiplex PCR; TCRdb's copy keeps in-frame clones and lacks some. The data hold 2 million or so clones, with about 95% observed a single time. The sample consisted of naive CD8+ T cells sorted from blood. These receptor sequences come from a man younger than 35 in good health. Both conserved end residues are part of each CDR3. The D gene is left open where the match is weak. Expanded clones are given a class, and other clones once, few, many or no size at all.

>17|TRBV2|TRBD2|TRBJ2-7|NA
CASSTSTLAGASYEQYF
TGTGCCAGCAGTACATCGACCCTAGCGGGAGCTTCCTACGAGCAGTACTTC
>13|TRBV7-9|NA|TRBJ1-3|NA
CASSLNTGNTIYF
TGTGCCAGCAGCTTAAATACTGGAAACACCATATATTTT
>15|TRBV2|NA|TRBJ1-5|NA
CASSRGTDSNQPQHF
TGTGCCAGCAGTCGCGGGACTGATAGCAATCAGCCCCAGCATTTT
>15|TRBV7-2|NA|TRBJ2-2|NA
CASSLSAGWTGELFF
TGTGCCAGCAGCTTATCGGCAGGGTGGACCGGGGAGCTGTTTTTT
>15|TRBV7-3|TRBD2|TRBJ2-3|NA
CASSILAGDTDTQYF
TGTGCCAGCAGCATTCTAGCGGGGGACACAGATACGCAGTATTTT
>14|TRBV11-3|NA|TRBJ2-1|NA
CASSLGGEANEQFF
TGTGCCAGCAGCTTAGGGGGAGAGGCCAATGAGCAGTTCTTC
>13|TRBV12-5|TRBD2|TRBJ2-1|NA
CASGLRTSSEQFF
TGTGCTAGTGGTTTACGGACTAGCTCCGAGCAGTTCTTC
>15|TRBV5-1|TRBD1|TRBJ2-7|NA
CASSAPGQGFYEQYF
TGCGCCAGCAGCGCTCCGGGACAGGGGTTCTACGAGCAGTACTTC
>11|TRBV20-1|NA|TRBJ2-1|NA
CSARKGTEQFF
TGCAGTGCTAGGAAGGGAACTGAGCAGTTCTTC
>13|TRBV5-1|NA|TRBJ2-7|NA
CASSLEQAYEQYF
TGCGCCAGCAGCTTGGAACAGGCCTACGAGCAGTACTTC
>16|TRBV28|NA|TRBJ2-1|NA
CASRILQGGYYNEQFF
TGTGCCAGCAGGATCCTACAGGGAGGTTACTACAATGAGCAGTTCTTC
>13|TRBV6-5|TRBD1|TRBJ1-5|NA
CASSPDRGQPQHF
TGTGCCAGCAGTCCCGACAGGGGTCAGCCCCAGCATTTT
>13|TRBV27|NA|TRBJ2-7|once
CASSHSGTYEQYF
TGTGCCAGCAGCCATTCAGGGACCTACGAGCAGTACTTC
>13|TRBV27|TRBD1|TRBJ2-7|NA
CASSWDSNYEQYF
TGTGCCAGCAGTTGGGACAGTAACTACGAGCAGTACTTC
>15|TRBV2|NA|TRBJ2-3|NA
CASSDLLEDVDTQYF
TGTGCCAGCAGTGATCTCCTAGAAGACGTGGATACGCAGTATTTT
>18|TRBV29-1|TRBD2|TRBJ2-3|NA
CSVEPGLAGVPSTDTQYF
TGCAGCGTTGAACCGGGACTAGCGGGGGTTCCTAGCACAGATACGCAGTATTTT
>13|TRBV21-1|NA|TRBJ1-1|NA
CASRDRERTEAFF
TGTGCCAGCAGGGACAGGGAGAGAACTGAAGCTTTCTTT
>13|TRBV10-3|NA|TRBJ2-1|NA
CAISEGGGYEQFF
TGTGCCATCAGTGAGGGAGGGGGCTATGAGCAGTTCTTC
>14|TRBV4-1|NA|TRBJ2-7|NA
CASSAYEGSYEQYF
TGCGCCAGCAGCGCCTATGAGGGGTCCTACGAGCAGTACTTC
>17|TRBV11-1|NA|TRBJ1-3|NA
CASSLAIAGNSGNTIYF
TGTGCCAGCAGCTTAGCGATCGCCGGGAACTCTGGAAACACCATATATTTT
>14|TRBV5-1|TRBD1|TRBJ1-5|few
CASSSGQVGGPQHF
TGCGCCAGCAGCTCCGGACAGGTCGGCGGGCCCCAGCATTTT
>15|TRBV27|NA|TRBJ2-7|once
CASSPLAGSYYEQYF
TGTGCCAGCAGTCCCCTCGCCGGATCCTATTACGAGCAGTACTTC
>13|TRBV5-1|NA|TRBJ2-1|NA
CASSFWGDNEQFF
TGCGCCAGCAGCTTCTGGGGGGACAATGAGCAGTTCTTC
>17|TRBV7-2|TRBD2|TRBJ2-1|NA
CASSLGLAGGPGNEQFF
TGTGCCAGCAGCTTAGGACTAGCGGGAGGCCCTGGCAATGAGCAGTTCTTC
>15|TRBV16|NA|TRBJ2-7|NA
CASSQGQSLSGEQYF
TGTGCCAGCAGCCAAGGACAGTCTCTTTCTGGCGAGCAGTACTTC
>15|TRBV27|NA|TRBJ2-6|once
CASSFYHSGANVLTF
TGTGCCAGCAGTTTTTACCACTCTGGGGCCAACGTCCTGACTTTC
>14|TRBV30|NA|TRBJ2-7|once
CAWGLLRPSYEQYF
TGTGCCTGGGGTTTACTTCGTCCATCCTACGAGCAGTACTTC
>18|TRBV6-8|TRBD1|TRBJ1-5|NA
CASSPLIRDRGPNQPQHF
TGTGCCAGCAGCCCTCTGATCCGGGACAGAGGTCCCAATCAGCCCCAGCATTTT
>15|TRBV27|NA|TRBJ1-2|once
CASSLSGPKGFGYTF
TGTGCCAGCAGTTTATCGGGACCAAAAGGATTTGGCTACACCTTC
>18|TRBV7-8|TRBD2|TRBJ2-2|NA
CASSLIPSGTTNTGELFF
TGTGCCAGCAGCTTAATTCCTAGCGGAACAACGAACACCGGGGAGCTGTTTTTT
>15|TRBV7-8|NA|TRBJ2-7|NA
CASSLAFGDIGEQYF
TGTGCCAGCAGCTTAGCGTTCGGGGACATCGGGGAGCAGTACTTC
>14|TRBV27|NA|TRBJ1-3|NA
CASSLDSTGNTIYF
TGTGCCAGCAGTTTAGACAGTACTGGAAACACCATATATTTT
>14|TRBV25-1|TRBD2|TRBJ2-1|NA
CASTKREDGNEQFF
TGTGCCAGCACCAAGCGGGAGGATGGAAATGAGCAGTTCTTC
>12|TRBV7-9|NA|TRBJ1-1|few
CASSPMNTEAFF
TGTGCCAGCAGCCCTATGAACACTGAAGCTTTCTTT
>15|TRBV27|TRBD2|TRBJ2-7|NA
CASSGGTSPWFEQYF
TGTGCCAGCAGTGGGGGGACTAGCCCCTGGTTCGAGCAGTACTTC
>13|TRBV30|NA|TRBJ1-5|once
CAWSIDDSQPQHF
TGTGCCTGGAGTATAGACGATTCCCAGCCCCAGCATTTT
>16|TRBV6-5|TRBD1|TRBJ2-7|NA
CASSYSETGGAYEQYF
TGTGCCAGCAGTTACTCTGAGACAGGGGGGGCCTACGAGCAGTACTTC
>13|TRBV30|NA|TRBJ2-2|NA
CAWSDRGTGELFF
TGTGCCTGGAGTGATAGGGGGACCGGGGAGCTGTTTTTT
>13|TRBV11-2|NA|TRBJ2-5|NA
CASSLGTPETQYF
TGTGCCAGCAGCTTAGGGACACCTGAGACCCAGTACTTC